The T cell receptor beta chain described here comes from a study of blood T cell repertoires in COVID-19. Study-level information: There were acute and convalescent COVID-19 samples, and they came from the United States, Italy and Spain. Sources were T cells, B-cell-depleted T cells, or PBMCs; the material itself was cDNA or gDNA.

CDR1 is KGHSH and CDR2 is LQKENI in the germline V gene. V was cut by 0 bases and J by 4 bases, with 13 bases left in between. CDR3 length equals 16 residues. Data came from immunoSEQ multiplex PCR; TCRdb stores just in-frame clones and leaves some out. Of about 90,000 clones listed, 65% to 90% are singletons. Sequencing was performed on peripheral blood. The J gene is TRBJ2-1, the V gene TRBV18, with D possibly matching TRBD2 (5 bases). This TCR was sampled from an elderly man with active or convalescent COVID-19. CDR3 protein: CASSPPALPGYNEQFF. The CDR3, as DNA: TGTGCCAGCTCACCACCGGCACTCCCGGGGTACAATGAGCAGTTCTTC.